Included here is one TCR beta chain sequence, with context. Germline V gives CDR1 SGHRS, CDR2 YFSETQ. With V trimmed by 4 bases and J by 7 bases, 2 bases remained unmatched. CDR3 size: 13 residues. The sample originates from a study of shared clonotypes between healthy human individuals. Assay used: immunoSEQ multiplex PCR; TCRdb lists only in-frame clones, some missing. Of more than 900,000 clones detected, roughly 74% appear once; the ten largest clones hold roughly 0.61%. Splitting of CD4+ cells produced CD45RA+ naive and CD45RA-negative memory subsets. The chain recombines TRBV5-1 with TRBJ2-7; 13 positions match TRBD2. The clonotype comes from a man between 18 and 29 years old in good health. Some clones in this sample may be carry-over from other donors' samples. The specimen was memory CD4+ T cells from PBMCs. This sample's subset: CD45RA-negative fraction. The CDR3 DNA sequence: TGCGCCAGCAGCGGGACTAGCGGGGCTGAGCAGTACTTC. Protein: CASSGTSGAEQYF.